The clone carrying this TCR beta chain was picked up a small number of times. Antigen: not known. This record belongs to a study of T cell repertoires in cytomegalovirus infection. The V gene's germline CDR1 is SGHTA and CDR2 FQGNSA. J was trimmed by 6 bases and V by 5 bases; bases with no gene match: 11. This CDR3 region has 15 residues. Study conclusions and caveats: The response measured ex vivo was dominated by TCR beta clonotypes (HLA-C-restricted and CMV-specific).

TCRdb passed the reads through MiXCR, listing each CDR3 protein once. The table has 740,000 or so distinct CDR3 sequences, about a third seen once. The chain has TRBV7-2 and TRBJ1-1; TRBD1 agrees at 8 bases. This clonotype was obtained from a human donor in good health (CMV status not recorded). Some clones in this sample may be carry-over from other donors' samples. The sequencing sample was made of PBMCs. The CDR3 DNA follows: TGTGCCAGCAGCCGTTATACAGGGGGGAATGCTGAAGCTTTCTTT. This codes for CASSRYTGGNAEAFF. The entire variable domain, with the rest obtained from reference TRBV7-2 and TRBJ1-1, is as follows: GAGVSQSPSNKVTEKGKDVELRCDPISGHTALYWYRQSLGQGLEFLIYFQGNSAPDKSGLPSDRFSAERTGGSVSTLTIQRTQQEDSAVYLCASSRYTGGNAEAFFGQGTRLTVV.